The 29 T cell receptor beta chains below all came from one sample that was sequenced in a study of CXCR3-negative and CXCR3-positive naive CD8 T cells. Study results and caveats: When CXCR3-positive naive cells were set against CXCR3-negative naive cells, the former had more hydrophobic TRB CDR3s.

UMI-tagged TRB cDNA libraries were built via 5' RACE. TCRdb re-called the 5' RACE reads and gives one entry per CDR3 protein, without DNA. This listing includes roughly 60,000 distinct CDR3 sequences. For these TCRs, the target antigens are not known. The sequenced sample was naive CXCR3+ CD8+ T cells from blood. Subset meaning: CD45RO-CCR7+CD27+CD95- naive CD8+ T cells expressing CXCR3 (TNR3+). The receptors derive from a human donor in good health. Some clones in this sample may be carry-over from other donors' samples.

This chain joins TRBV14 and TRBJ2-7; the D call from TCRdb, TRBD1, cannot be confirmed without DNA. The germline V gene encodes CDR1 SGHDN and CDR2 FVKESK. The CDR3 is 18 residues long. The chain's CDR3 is CASSPAVTGQYLSYEQYF.

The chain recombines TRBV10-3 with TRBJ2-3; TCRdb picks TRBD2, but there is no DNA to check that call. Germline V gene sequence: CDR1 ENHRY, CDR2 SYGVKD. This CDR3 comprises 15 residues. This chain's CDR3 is CAITPDSHGRDTQYF.

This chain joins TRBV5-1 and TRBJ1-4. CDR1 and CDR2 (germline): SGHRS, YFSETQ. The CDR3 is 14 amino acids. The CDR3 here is CASSLDQSLEKLFF.

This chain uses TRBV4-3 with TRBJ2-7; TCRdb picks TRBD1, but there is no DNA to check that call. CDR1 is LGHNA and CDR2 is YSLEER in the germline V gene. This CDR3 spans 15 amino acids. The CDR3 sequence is CASSQEKVGAYEQYF.

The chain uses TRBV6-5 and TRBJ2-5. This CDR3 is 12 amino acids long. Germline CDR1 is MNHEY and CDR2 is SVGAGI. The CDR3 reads CASSYSGETQYF.

The CDR3 spells CASSPGPYNEKLFF. The V and J genes are TRBV7-6 and TRBJ1-4; TCRdb returns TRBD1, unconfirmable since there is no DNA. Germline values: CDR1 SGHVS, CDR2 FNYEAQ. The CDR3 contains 14 residues.

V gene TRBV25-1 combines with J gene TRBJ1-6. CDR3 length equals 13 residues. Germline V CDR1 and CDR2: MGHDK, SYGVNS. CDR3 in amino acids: CASSEIANSPLHF.

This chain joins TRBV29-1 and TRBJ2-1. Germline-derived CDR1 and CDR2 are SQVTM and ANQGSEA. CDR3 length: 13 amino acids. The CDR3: CSVPDRGSNEQFF.

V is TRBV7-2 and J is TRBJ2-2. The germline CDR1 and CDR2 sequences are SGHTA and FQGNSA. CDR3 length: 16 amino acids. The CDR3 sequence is CASSPSRTGYPGELFF.

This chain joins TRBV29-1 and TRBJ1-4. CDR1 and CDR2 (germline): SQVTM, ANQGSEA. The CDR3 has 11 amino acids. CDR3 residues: CSVEGNEKLFF.

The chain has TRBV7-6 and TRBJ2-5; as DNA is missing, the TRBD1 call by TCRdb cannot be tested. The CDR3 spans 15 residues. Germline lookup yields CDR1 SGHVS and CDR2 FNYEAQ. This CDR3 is CASSWRRGPGDTQYF.

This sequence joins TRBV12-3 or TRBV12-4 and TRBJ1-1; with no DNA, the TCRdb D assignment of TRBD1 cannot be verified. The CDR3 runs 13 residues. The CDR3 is CASSFGQITEAFF.

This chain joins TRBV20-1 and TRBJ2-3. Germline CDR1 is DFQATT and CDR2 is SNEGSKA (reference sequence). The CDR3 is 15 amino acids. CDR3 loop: CSARALWRPTDTQYF.

CDR3 protein: CASSPRQAPAGELFF. This chain joins TRBV7-8 and TRBJ2-2; the TCRdb call, TRBD1, lacks DNA for checking. The CDR3 contains 15 residues. Germline assignment: CDR1 SGHVS and CDR2 FQNEAQ. Based on the CDR3 plus reference TRBV7-8 and TRBJ2-2, the full variable domain is GAGVSQSPRYKVAKRGQDVALRCDPISGHVSLFWYQQALGQGPEFLTYFQNEAQLDKSGLPSDRFFAERPEGSVSTLKIQRTQQEDSAVYLCASSPRQAPAGELFFGEGSRLTVL.

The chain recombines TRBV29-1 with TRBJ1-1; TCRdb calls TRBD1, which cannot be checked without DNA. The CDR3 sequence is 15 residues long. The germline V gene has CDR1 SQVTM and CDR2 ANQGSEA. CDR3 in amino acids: CSVAFSGTVNTEAFF. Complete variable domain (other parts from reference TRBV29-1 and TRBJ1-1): SAVISQKPSRDICQRGTSLTIQCQVDSQVTMMFWYRQQPGQSLTLIATANQGSEATYESGFVIDKFPISRPNLTFSTLTVSNMSPEDSSIYLCSVAFSGTVNTEAFFGQGTRLTVV.

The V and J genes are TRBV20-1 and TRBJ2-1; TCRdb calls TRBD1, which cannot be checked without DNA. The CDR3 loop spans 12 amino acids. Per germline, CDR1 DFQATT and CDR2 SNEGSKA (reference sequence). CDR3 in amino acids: CSARLGDVEQFF.

The CDR3 sequence is CATSSSNQPQHF. The chain combines TRBV15 with TRBJ1-5. The CDR3 contains 12 residues. Germline V gene data show CDR1 as LNHNV and CDR2 as YYDKDF (reference sequence).

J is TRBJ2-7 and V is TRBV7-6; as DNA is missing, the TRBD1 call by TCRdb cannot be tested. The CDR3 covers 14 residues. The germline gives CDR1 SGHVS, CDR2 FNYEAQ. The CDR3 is CASSSGQGLHEQYF.

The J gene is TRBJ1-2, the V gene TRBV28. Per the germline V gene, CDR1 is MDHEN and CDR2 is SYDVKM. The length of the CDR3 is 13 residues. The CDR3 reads CASTLPGALQYTF.

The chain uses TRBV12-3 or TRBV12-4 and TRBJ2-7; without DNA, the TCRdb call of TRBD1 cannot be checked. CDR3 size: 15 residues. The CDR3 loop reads CASSLDSGGPYEQYF.

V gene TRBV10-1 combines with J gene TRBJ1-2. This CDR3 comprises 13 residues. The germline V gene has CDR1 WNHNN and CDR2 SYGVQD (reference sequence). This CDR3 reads CASSDGQDYGYTF.

This chain's CDR3 is CASSQDPLGLQQGLNTEAFF. The chain couples TRBV4-1 to TRBJ1-1; TCRdb lists TRBD1, though no DNA is available to test this call. The CDR3 totals 20 residues. Germline V CDR1 and CDR2: MGHRA, YSYEKL.

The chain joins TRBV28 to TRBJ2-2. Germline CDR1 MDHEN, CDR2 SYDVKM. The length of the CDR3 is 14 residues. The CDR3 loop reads CASSFRGSRGELFF.

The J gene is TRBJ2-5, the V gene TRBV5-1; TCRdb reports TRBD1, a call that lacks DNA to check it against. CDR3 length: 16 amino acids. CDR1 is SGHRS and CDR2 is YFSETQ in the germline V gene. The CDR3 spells CASSLGAGHLQETQYF.

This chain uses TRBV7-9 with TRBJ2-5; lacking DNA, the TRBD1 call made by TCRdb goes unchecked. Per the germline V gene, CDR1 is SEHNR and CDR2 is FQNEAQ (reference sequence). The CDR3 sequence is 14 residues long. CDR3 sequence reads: CASSLQRGLETQYF.

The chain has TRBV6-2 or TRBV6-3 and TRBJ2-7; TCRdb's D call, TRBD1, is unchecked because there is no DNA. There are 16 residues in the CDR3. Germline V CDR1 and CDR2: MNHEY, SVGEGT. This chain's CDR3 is CASSYPPTGILYEQYF.

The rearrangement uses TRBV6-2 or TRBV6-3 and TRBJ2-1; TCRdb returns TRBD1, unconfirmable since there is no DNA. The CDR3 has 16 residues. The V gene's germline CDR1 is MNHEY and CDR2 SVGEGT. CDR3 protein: CASSLGPPSSYNEQFF.

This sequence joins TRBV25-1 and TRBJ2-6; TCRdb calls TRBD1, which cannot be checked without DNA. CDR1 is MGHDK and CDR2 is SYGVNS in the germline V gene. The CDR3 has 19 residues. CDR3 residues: CASTGSSQGVPPGANVLTF.

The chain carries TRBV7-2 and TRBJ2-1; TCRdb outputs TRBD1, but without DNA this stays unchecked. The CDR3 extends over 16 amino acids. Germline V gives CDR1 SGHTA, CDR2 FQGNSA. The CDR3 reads CASSLWTAAPYNEQFF.